Below are 5 T cell receptor beta chains sequenced from a single sample in a study of tumor and adjacent non-tumor tissue in lung cancer. RNA was extracted from bulk tissue without any cell sorting. The library came from three nested PCR rounds adapted from ARM-PCR protocols. TCRdb reanalysed the multiplex PCR reads using MiXCR and keeps one entry per CDR3 protein. Of approximately 110,000 distinct CDR3 sequences in the sample, approximately 82% were seen once. Sequenced input: lung tumor tissue. The origin of the receptors is a woman aged 55 to 70 with non-small cell lung cancer.

Remarks on this clonotype: Germline and junction disagree at one end, which may indicate a read error. V gene TRBV20-1 combines with J gene TRBJ2-1; D gene ambiguous. The germline gives CDR1 DFQATT, CDR2 SNEGSKA (reference sequence). CDR3 length equals 13 residues. CDR3 coding DNA: TGCTGTGCCAGTGGTACCTCCTACAATGAGCAGTTCTTC. Its protein product is CCASGTSYNEQFF.

On this clonotype itself: Mismatch with germline at one junction end may stem from a read error. V gene TRBV28 combines with J gene TRBJ1-1, with D possibly being TRBD1 (5 bases). The CDR3 sequence is 13 residues long. The germline gives CDR1 MDHEN, CDR2 SYDVKM. CDR3 amino acids: CASSSSDRIEAFF. The CDR3 nucleotides are TGTGCCAGCAGTTCGTCAGACAGAATTGAAGCCTTCTTT.

A word on this clonotype: One end of the junction does not line up with germline, which may come from a read error. The chain couples TRBV6-1 to TRBJ2-1; tentative D call: TRBD2 (6 bases). The CDR3 runs 16 residues. Per the germline V gene, CDR1 is MNHNS and CDR2 is SASEGT. The CDR3: CASSAEAGFSNNEQFF. The CDR3 bases are TGCGCCAGCAGCGCAGAAGCGGGCTTCTCCAACAATGAGCAGTTCTTC.

This clonotype has only one observation. A read error may explain this, as a much larger clone is one base away. V usage is TRBV28 and J usage is TRBJ1-3; possible D gene TRBD1, 5 bases. The CDR3 is 16 amino acids. Germline values: CDR1 MDHEN, CDR2 SYDVKM. Trimming removed 6 bases at V and 11 bases at J, with 26 bases between. CDR3 nucleotide sequence: TGTGCCAGCAGGAAGTTGGGGGGAAACGGTGTGGACCCCATATATTTT. Translation: CASRKLGGNGVDPIYF.

As for this clonotype: This may be a read error, as it is one base from a much larger clone. Because it lacks the conserved phenylalanine or tryptophan at the end, this CDR3 is likely a read error. V is TRBV7-8 and J is TRBJ2-5, with D unresolved. The CDR3 runs to 14 residues. Deletions cut 4 bases from V and 1 base from J, with 10 bases between. Germline loops: CDR1 SGHVS, CDR2 FQNEAQ. This CDR3 reads CASSSLAFQETQYI. The CDR3 DNA follows: TGTGCCAGCAGCTCGTTAGCATTCCAAGAGACCCAGTACATC.